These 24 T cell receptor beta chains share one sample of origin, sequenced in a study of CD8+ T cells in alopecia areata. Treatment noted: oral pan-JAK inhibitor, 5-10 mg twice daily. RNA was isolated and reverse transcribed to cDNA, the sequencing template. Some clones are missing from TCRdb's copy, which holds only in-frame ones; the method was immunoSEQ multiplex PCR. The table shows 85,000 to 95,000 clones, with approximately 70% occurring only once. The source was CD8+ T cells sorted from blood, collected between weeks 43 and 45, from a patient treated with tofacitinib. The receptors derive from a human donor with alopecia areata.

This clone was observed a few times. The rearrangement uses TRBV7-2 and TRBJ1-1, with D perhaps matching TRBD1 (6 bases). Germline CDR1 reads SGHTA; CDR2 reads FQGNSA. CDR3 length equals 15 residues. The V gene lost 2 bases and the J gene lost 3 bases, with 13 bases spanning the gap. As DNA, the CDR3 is TGTGCCAGCAGCTTAATGGGGGGCGGAGACACTGAAGCTTTCTTT. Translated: CASSLMGGGDTEAFF.

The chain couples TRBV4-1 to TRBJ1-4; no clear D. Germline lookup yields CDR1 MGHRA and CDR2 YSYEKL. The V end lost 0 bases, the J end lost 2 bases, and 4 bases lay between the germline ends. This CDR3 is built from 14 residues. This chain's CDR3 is CASSQEGTNEKLFF. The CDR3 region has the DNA TGCGCCAGCAGCCAAGAAGGGACTAATGAAAAACTGTTTTTT.

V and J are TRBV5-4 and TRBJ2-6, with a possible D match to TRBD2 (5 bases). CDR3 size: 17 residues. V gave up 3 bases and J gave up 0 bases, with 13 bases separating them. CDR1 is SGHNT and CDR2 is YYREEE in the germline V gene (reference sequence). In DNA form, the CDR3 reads TGTGCCAGCAGCTCCACCTCTAGCCACTCTGGGGCCAACGTCCTGACTTTC. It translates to CASSSTSSHSGANVLTF.

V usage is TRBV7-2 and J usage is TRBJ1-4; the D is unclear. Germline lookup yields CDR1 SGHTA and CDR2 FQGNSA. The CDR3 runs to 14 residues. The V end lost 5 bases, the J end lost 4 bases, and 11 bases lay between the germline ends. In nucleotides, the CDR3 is TGTGCCAGCAGCCTAAGGCAGATTAATGAAAAACTGTTTTTT. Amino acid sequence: CASSLRQINEKLFF.

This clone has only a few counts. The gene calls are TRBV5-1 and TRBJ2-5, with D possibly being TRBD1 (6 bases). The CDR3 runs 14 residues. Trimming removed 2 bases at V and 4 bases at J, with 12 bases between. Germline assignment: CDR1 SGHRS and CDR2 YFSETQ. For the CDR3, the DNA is TGCGCCAGCAGCTTTGTAACAGGGCGAGAGACCCAGTACTTC. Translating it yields CASSFVTGRETQYF.

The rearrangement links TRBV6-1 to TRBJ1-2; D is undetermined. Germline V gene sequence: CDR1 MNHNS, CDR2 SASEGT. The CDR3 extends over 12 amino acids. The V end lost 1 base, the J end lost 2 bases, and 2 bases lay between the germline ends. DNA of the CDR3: TGTGCCAGCAGTGAAGGGAACTATGGCTACACCTTC. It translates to CASSEGNYGYTF.

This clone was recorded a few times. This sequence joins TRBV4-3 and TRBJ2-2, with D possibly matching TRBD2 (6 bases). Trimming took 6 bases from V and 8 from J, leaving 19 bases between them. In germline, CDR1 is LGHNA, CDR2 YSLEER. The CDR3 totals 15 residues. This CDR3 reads CASREGRTLGGELFF. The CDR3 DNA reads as TGCGCCAGCAGGGAGGGTCGGACTCTGGGAGGGGAGCTGTTTTTT.

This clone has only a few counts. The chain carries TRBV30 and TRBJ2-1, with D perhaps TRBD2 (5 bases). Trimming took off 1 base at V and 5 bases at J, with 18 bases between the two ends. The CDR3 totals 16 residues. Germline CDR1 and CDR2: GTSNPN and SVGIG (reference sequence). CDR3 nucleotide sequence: TGTGCCTGGAGTGAACCCCAAGCCGGACTCAACAATGAGCAGTTCTTC. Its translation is CAWSEPQAGLNNEQFF.

The CDR3 reads CSVEERIEAFF. DNA for the CDR3: TGCAGCGTTGAAGAGAGGATTGAAGCTTTCTTT. The J gene is TRBJ1-1, the V gene TRBV29-1; no reliable D call. V dropped 0 bases and J dropped 7 bases, with 6 bases sitting between them. This CDR3 region has 11 residues. CDR1 and CDR2 (germline): SQVTM, ANQGSEA.

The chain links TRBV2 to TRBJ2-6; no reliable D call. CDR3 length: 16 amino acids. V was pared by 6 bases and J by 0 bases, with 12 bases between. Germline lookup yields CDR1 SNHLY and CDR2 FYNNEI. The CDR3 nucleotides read TGTGCCAGCAGGTTTAATCGAGACTCTGGGGCCAACGTCCTGACTTTC. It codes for CASRFNRDSGANVLTF.

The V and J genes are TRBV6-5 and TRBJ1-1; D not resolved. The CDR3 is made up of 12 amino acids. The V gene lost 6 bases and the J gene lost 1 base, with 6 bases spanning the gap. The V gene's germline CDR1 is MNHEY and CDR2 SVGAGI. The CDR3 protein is CASRSGNTEAFF. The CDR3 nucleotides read TGTGCCAGCAGGAGTGGGAACACTGAAGCTTTCTTT.

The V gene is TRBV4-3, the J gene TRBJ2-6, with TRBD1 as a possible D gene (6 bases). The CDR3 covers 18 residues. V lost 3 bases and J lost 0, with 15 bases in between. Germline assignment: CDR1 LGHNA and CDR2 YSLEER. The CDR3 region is CASSQSGTHFSGANVLTF. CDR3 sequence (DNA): TGCGCCAGCAGCCAGTCCGGGACACACTTCTCTGGGGCCAACGTCCTGACTTTC.

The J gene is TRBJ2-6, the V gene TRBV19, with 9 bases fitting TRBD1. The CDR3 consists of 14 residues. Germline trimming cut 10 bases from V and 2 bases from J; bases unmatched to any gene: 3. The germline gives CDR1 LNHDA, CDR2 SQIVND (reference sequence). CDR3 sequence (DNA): TGTGCCACCGGGGACAGGGCTGGGGCCAACGTCCTGACTTTC. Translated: CATGDRAGANVLTF.

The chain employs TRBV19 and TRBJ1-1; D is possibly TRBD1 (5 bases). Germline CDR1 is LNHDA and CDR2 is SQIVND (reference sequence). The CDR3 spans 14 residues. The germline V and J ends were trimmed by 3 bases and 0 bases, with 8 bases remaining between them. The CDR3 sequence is CASSIGTVNTEAFF. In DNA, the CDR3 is TGTGCCAGTAGTATCGGGACGGTGAACACTGAAGCTTTCTTT.

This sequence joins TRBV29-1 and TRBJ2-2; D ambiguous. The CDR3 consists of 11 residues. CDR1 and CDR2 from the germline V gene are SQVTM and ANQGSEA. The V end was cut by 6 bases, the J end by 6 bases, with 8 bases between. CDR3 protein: CSVPLAGELFF. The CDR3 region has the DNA TGCAGCGTGCCCTTGGCCGGGGAGCTGTTTTTT.

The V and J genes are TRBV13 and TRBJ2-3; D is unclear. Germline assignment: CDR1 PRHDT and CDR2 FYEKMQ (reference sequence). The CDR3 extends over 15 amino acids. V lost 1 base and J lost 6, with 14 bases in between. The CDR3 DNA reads TGTGCCAGCAGCTTAGAAGGGTCCCCAAGGGATACGCAGTATTTT. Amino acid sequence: CASSLEGSPRDTQYF. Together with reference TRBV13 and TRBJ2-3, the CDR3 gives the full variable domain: AAGVIQSPRHLIKEKRETATLKCYPIPRHDTVYWYQQGPGQDPQFLISFYEKMQSDKGSIPDRFSAQQFSDYHSELNMSSLELGDSALYFCASSLEGSPRDTQYFGPGTRLTVL.

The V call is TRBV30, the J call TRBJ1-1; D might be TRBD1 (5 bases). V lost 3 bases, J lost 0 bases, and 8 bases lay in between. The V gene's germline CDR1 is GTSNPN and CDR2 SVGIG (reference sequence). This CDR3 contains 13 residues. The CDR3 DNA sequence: TGTGCCTGGAGCCTAGGGGTGAACACTGAAGCTTTCTTT. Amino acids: CAWSLGVNTEAFF. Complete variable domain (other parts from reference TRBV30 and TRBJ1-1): SQTIHQWPATLVQPVGSPLSLECTVEGTSNPNLYWYRQAAGRGLQLLFYSVGIGQISSEVPQNLSASRPQDRQFILSSKKLLLSDSGFYLCAWSLGVNTEAFFGQGTRLTVV.

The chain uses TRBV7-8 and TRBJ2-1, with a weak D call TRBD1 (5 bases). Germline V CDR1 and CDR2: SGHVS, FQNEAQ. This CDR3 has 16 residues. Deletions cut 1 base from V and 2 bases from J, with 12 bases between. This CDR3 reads CASSLGLIGAYNEQFF. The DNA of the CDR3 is TGTGCCAGCAGCTTAGGTCTCATAGGGGCCTACAATGAGCAGTTCTTC.

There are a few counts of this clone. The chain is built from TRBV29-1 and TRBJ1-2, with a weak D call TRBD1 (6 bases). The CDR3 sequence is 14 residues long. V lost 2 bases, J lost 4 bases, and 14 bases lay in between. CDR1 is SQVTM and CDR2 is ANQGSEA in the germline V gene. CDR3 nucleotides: TGCAGCGTTGAATCACAGGGTCCTTCCTATGGCTACACCTTC. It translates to CSVESQGPSYGYTF.

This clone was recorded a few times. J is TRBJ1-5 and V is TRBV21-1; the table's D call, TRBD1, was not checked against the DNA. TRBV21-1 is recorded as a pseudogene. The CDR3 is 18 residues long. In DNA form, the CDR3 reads TGTGCCAGCAGCCAACAGACCCCTTTAGACAGAAGCAATCAGCCCCAGCATTTT. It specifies CASSQQTPLDRSNQPQHF.

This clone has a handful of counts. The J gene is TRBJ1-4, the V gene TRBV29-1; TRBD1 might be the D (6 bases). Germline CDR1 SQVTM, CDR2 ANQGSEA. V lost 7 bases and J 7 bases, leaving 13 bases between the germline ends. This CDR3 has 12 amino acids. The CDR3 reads CSALGGGEKLFF. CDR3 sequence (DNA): TGCAGCGCCTTAGGGGGTGGTGAAAAACTGTTTTTT.

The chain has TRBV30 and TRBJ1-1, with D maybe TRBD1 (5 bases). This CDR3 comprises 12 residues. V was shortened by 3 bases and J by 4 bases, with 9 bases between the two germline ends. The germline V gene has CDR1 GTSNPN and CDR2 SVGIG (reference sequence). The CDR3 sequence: CAWRQGATEAFF. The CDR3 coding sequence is TGTGCCTGGAGGCAGGGTGCCACTGAAGCTTTCTTT.

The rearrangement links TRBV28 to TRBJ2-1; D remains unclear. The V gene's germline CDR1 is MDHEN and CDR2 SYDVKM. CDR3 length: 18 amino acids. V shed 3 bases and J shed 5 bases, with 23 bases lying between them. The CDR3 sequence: CASSFEFLRRKLNNEQFF. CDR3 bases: TGTGCCAGCAGTTTTGAGTTTTTGAGGAGAAAACTAAACAATGAGCAGTTCTTC.

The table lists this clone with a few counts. CDR3 residues: CAWSVQSSYEQYF. The CDR3, as DNA: TGTGCCTGGAGTGTACAGAGCTCCTACGAGCAGTACTTC. This chain uses TRBV30 with TRBJ2-7; D gene uncertain. Deletions cut 0 bases from V and 0 bases from J, with 6 bases between. The CDR3 length is 13 residues. Germline CDR1 GTSNPN, CDR2 SVGIG (reference sequence). Full variable domain (missing parts from reference TRBV30 and TRBJ2-7): SQTIHQWPATLVQPVGSPLSLECTVEGTSNPNLYWYRQAAGRGLQLLFYSVGIGQISSEVPQNLSASRPQDRQFILSSKKLLLSDSGFYLCAWSVQSSYEQYFGPGTRLTVT.